This T cell receptor beta chain comes out of a study of shared clonotypes between healthy human individuals. The wider study: Each donor contributed plates that comprised three CD4 naive, three CD4 memory, two CD8 naive and one CD8 memory.

Sequencing was at deep level. Generated by immunoSEQ multiplex PCR, the TCRdb table keeps only in-frame clones and is missing some. The table includes approximately 2.1 million clones, about 92% detected once. Trimming stripped 3 bases from V and 4 bases from J, with 12 bases between. Germline assignment: CDR1 MDHEN and CDR2 SYDVKM. CDR3 length equals 14 residues. Sequenced: naive CD4+ T cells from PBMCs. The subset here: CD45RA+ positively selected. J is TRBJ2-5 and V is TRBV28; TRBD1 might be the D (5 bases). The receptor comes from a young man in good health. Some clones in this sample may be carry-over from other donors' samples. Written as DNA, the CDR3 is TGTGCCAGCAGTTTTGTGGGGCAGGGAGAGACCCAGTACTTC. Translated, it gives CASSFVGQGETQYF.